This section outlines one T cell receptor (beta chain) sequence together with its context. Its antigen remains unidentified. This record belongs to a study of shared clonotypes between healthy human individuals. Findings and limits, study-wide: Clonotypes that were shared across a few donors made up around 5.5% of naive CD4 clonotypes.

This table comes from immunoSEQ multiplex PCR, and its TCRdb copy is limited to in-frame clones, with some not included. The sample has under 600,000 clones, around 97% seen once. The CDR3 length is 14 residues. Trimming took off 4 bases at V and 4 bases at J, with 12 bases between the two ends. Germline V CDR1 and CDR2: SGHNT, YYREEE (reference sequence). The sequence derives from a woman in her thirties in good health. The chain carries TRBV5-4 and TRBJ2-1; D might be TRBD1 or TRBD2, each matching 6 bases. The sample comprised naive CD4+ T cells sorted from blood. As for subset: CD45RA+ positively selected. This CDR3 is CASSRRGSYNEQFF. For the CDR3, the DNA is TGTGCCAGCAGCAGGAGGGGGAGTTACAATGAGCAGTTCTTC.